These T cell receptor beta chains were read from a single sample in a study of blood T cell repertoires in COVID-19. Profiled with immunoSEQ multiplex PCR; TCRdb holds only in-frame clones, not every one. The sample has under 70,000 clones, 88% seen once. The sequencing sample was made of peripheral blood. The receptors here all came from a woman in her seventies with acute or convalescent COVID-19. The CDR3 runs from the conserved cysteine through the conserved F or W. D genes are given only for firm matches. Clone size is stated in some rows and not others, as once, few, many or a class when expanded.

D	V	size	J	DNA	CDR3
NA	TRBV12-3/TRBV12-4	NA	TRBJ2-7	TGTGCCAGCTCGCGAGGATCCTACGAGCAGTACTTC	CASSRGSYEQYF
TRBD1	TRBV24-1	NA	TRBJ2-5	TGTGCCACCAGTGATTTCGCCGGGACAGGGCAAGAGACCCAGTACTTC	CATSDFAGTGQETQYF
TRBD1	TRBV19	once	TRBJ1-1	TGTGCCAGTAACAGGGGTAGGACTGAAGCTTTCTTT	CASNRGRTEAFF
NA	TRBV6-5	NA	TRBJ1-5	TGTGCCAGCAGTTACTCCGGGACACCTAATCAGCCCCAGCATTTT	CASSYSGTPNQPQHF
TRBD2	TRBV4-3	NA	TRBJ2-3	TGCGCCAGCAGCCAAGATCTAGCGGGACAAAGCACAGATACGCAGTATTTT	CASSQDLAGQSTDTQYF
TRBD2	TRBV5-1	NA	TRBJ2-3	TGCGCCAGCTTAAGCGGGGCTAGCACAGATACGCAGTATTTT	CASLSGASTDTQYF
TRBD1	TRBV28	few	TRBJ2-7	TGTGCCAGCACCTTCTCAGGGGGATTCACATCCTACGAGCAGTACTTC	CASTFSGGFTSYEQYF
TRBD2	TRBV7-3	NA	TRBJ2-1	TGTGCCAGCAGCCCTAGCGGGAATGAGCAGTTCTTC	CASSPSGNEQFF
TRBD1	TRBV7-9	NA	TRBJ1-3	TGTGCCAGCACCCCGACAGGGCGAGGAAACACCATATATTTT	CASTPTGRGNTIYF
TRBD1	TRBV3-1/TRBV3-2	NA	TRBJ1-1	TGTGCCAGCAGCCAGGTACAGGGGGGCACTGAAGCTTTCTTT	CASSQVQGGTEAFF
NA	TRBV7-2	NA	TRBJ2-6	TGTGCCAGCACCTCCCCGGGTGGGGCCAACGTCCTGACTTTC	CASTSPGGANVLTF
NA	TRBV5-1	NA	TRBJ1-2	TGCGCCAGCAGCTTGAAGACAGGCTATGGCTACACCTTC	CASSLKTGYGYTF
NA	TRBV4-2	NA	TRBJ1-3	TGTGCCAGCAGCCGACAAGGTCCGCAGGCATTGCTCTCTGGAAACACCATATATTTT	CASSRQGPQALLSGNTIYF
NA	TRBV10-3	NA	TRBJ1-1	TGTGCCATCAGTGAATCAACAGGGTTCGGTGAAGCTTTCTTT	CAISESTGFGEAFF
TRBD1	TRBV27	NA	TRBJ2-7	TGTGCCAGCAGTTTATGGGGGACAGGGGTGCGCGAGCAGTACTTC	CASSLWGTGVREQYF
NA	TRBV5-6	NA	TRBJ1-1	TGTGCCAGCAGCTCTACAGACAGGTCCACGAACACTGAAGCTTTCTTT	CASSSTDRSTNTEAFF
TRBD1	TRBV5-1	few	TRBJ1-2	TGCGCCAGCAGCCTCTCAGGGGGGCAGTCCCATGGCTACACCTTC	CASSLSGGQSHGYTF
TRBD2	TRBV4-2	NA	TRBJ2-3	TGTGCCAGCAGCCCCCTAGCGGGAGATGTAGATACGCAGTATTTT	CASSPLAGDVDTQYF
NA	TRBV28	NA	TRBJ1-5	TGTGCCAGCCTCAGGGGAAGCAATCAGCCCCAGCATTTT	CASLRGSNQPQHF
NA	TRBV12-3/TRBV12-4	NA	TRBJ2-3	TGTGCCAGCAGCGGGGGACTCACAGATACGCAGTATTTT	CASSGGLTDTQYF
NA	TRBV13	NA	TRBJ1-2	TGTGCCAGCAGCTTTTCCTCAACAGGGAACTATGGCTACACCTTC	CASSFSSTGNYGYTF
NA	TRBV7-9	NA	TRBJ1-4	TGTGCCAGCACGGCCGCCAGGGGAAATAATGAAAAACTGTTTTTT	CASTAARGNNEKLFF
TRBD2	TRBV7-2	NA	TRBJ2-5	TGTGCCAGCAGCTTAGCGAGCGGGAGAGGGGAGACCCAGTACTTC	CASSLASGRGETQYF
TRBD1	TRBV5-1	NA	TRBJ1-1	TGCGCCAGCAGCTCGGACAGGCGGGGTGGCACTGAAGCTTTCTTT	CASSSDRRGGTEAFF
NA	TRBV7-3	NA	TRBJ1-1	TGTGCCAGCAGCTTATTAGGAGGGAACACTGAAGCTTTCTTT	CASSLLGGNTEAFF
TRBD2	TRBV7-2	NA	TRBJ2-7	TGTGCCAGCAGCCCTAGCGGGGGGGCTTACGAGCAGTACTTC	CASSPSGGAYEQYF
TRBD2	TRBV4-1	few	TRBJ2-3	TGCGCCAGCAGCCTACTAGCGGGAGGGCCCACAGATACGCAGTATTTT	CASSLLAGGPTDTQYF
NA	TRBV7-9	once	TRBJ2-1	TGTGCCAGCAGCTTAAACGATAGGCGGGCGAAGCAGTTCTTC	CASSLNDRRAKQFF
TRBD1	TRBV14	NA	TRBJ1-2	TGTGCCAGCAGCCTCCGACCGGGACAGGGCACAGGCTACACCTTC	CASSLRPGQGTGYTF